This T cell receptor (beta chain) was sequenced in a study of blood T cells in healthy people across ages. This clonotype was counted between two and nine times. The authors ran a second PCR of 7 to 11 cycles using a sample-barcoded 5' primer and a J-beta primer mix. Via MiXCR, TCRdb re-called the 5' RACE reads, giving one row per CDR3 protein. The sample consists of about 680,000 distinct CDR3 sequences, more than 40% of them appearing once. Per germline, CDR1 MNHEY and CDR2 SMNVEV (reference sequence). This CDR3 spans 13 amino acids. Trimming pared 3 bases from V and 4 bases from J, leaving 9 bases between.

This chain connects TRBV27 to TRBJ1-1; D ambiguous. The sequenced sample was blood. The source is an older woman in good health. The CDR3: CASSLAWGTEAFF. The CDR3 DNA follows: TGTGCCAGCAGTTTGGCTTGGGGCACTGAAGCTTTCTTT.